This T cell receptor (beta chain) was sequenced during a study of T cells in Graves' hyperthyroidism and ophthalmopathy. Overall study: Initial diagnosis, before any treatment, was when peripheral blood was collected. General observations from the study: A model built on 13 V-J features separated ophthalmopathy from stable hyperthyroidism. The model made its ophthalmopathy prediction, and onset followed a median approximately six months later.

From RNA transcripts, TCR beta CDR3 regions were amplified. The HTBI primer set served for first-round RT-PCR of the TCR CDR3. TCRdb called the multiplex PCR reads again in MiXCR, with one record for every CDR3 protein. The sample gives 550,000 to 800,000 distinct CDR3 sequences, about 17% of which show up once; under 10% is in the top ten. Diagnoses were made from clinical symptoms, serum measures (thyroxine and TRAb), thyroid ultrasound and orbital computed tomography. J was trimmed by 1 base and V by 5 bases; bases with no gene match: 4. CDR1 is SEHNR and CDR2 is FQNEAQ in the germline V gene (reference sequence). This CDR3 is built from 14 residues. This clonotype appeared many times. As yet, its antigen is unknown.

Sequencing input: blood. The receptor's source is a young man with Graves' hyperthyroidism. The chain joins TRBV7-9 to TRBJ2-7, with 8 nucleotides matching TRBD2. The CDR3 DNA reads TGTGCCAGCAGCGACACTAGCGGTTCCTACGAGCAGTACTTC. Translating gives CASSDTSGSYEQYF.